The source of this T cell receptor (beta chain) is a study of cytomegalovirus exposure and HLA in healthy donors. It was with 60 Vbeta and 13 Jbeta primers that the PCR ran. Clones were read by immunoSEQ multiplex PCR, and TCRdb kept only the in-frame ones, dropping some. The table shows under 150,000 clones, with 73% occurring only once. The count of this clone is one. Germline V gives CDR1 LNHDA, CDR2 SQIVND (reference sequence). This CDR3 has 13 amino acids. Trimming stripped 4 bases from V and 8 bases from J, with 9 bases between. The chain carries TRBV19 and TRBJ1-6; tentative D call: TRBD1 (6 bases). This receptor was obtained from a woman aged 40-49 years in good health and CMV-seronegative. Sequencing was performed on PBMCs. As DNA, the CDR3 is TGTGCCAGTAGTAAGGACAGAGATTCACCCCTCCACTTT. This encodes CASSKDRDSPLHF.